This T cell receptor (beta chain) was identified during a study of blood T cell repertoires in COVID-19. Background on the study: The cDNA or gDNA used as material had been derived from T cells, B-cell-depleted T cells, or PBMCs.

Sequencing was performed with immunoSEQ multiplex PCR; in TCRdb, only in-frame clones are kept and a portion is missing. Seen here are 110,000 or so clones, approximately 84% observed once, and the top ten hold 3.4%. V lost 0 bases and J 4 bases, leaving 13 bases between the germline ends. CDR1 and CDR2 (germline): GTSNPN, SVGIG (reference sequence). This CDR3 has 15 amino acids. The sample was peripheral blood. The chain links TRBV30 to TRBJ1-3; D is unresolved. This receptor was taken from a middle-aged man with acute or convalescent COVID-19. Written as DNA, the CDR3 is TGTGCCTGGAGTGTGGGTCTAGTGGCCGGAAACACCATATATTTT. Its translation: CAWSVGLVAGNTIYF. The whole variable domain, remainder taken from reference TRBV30 and TRBJ1-3, is SQTIHQWPATLVQPVGSPLSLECTVEGTSNPNLYWYRQAAGRGLQLLFYSVGIGQISSEVPQNLSASRPQDRQFILSSKKLLLSDSGFYLCAWSVGLVAGNTIYFGEGSWLTVV.